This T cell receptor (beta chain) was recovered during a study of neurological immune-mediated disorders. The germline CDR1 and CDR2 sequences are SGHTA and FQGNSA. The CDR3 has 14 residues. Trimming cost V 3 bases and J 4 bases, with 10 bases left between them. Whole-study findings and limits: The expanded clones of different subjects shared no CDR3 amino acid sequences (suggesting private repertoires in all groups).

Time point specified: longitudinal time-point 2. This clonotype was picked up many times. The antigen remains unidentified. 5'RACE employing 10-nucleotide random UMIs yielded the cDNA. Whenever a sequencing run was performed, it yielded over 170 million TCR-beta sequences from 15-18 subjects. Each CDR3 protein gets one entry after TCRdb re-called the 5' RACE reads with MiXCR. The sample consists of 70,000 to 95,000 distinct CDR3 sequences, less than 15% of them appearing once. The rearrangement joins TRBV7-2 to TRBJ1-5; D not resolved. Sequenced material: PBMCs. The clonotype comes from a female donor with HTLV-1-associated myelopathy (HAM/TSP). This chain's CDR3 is CASSFQSQNQPQHF. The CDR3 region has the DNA TGTGCCAGCAGCTTTCAGTCTCAAAATCAGCCCCAGCATTTT.